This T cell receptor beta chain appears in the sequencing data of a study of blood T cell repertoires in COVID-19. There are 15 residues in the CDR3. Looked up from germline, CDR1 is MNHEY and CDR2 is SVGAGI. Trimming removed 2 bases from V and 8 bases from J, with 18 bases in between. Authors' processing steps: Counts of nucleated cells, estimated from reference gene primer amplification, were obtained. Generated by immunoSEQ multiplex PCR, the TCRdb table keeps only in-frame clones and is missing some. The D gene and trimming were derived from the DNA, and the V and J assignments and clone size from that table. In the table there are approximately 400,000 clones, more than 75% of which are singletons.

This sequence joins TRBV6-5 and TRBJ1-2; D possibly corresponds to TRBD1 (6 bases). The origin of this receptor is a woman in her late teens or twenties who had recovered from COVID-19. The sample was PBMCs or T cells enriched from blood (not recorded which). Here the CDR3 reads CASSYGHPGVWGYTF. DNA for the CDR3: TGTGCCAGCAGTTACGGGCATCCAGGGGTCTGGGGCTACACCTTC.